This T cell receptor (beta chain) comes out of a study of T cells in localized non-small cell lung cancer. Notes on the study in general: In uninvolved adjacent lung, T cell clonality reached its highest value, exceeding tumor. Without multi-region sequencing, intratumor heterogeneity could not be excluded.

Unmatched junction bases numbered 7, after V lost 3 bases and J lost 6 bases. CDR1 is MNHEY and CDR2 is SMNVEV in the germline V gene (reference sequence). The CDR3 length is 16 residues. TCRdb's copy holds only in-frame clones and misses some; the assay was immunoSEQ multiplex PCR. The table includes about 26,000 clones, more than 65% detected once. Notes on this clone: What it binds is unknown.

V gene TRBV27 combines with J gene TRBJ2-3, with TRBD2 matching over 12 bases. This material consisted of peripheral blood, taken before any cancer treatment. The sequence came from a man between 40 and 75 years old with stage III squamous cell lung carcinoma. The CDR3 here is CASSFLAGGPSDTQYF. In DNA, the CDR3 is TGTGCCAGCAGTTTCCTAGCGGGAGGGCCCTCCGATACGCAGTATTTT.